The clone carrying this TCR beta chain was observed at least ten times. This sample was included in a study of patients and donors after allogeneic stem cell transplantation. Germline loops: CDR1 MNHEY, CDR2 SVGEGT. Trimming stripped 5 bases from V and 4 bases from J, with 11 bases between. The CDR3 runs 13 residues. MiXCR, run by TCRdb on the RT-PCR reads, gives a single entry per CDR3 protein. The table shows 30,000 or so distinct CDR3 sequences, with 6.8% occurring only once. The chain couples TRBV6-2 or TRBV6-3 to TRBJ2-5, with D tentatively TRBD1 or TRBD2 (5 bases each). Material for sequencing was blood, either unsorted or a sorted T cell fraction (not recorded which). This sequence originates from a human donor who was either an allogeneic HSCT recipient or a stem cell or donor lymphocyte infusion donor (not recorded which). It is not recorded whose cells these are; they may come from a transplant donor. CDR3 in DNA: TGTGCCAGCAGTACAACTAGGGGAGAGACCCAGTACTTC. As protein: CASSTTRGETQYF.